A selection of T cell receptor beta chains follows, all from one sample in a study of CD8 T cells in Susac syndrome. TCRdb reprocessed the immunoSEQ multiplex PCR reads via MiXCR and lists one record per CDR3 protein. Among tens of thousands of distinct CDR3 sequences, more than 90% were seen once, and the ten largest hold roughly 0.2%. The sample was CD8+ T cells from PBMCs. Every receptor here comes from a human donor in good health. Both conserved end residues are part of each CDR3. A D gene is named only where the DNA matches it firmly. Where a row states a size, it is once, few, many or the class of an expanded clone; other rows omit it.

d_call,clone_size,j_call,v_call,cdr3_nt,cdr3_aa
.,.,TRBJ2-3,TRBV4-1,TGCGCCAGCAGCTTTCGTCCCGAAGGGGTATCAGATACGCAGTATTTT,CASSFRPEGVSDTQYF
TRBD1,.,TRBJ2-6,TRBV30,TGTGCCTGGAGTCGGGACAGGCTCTCTGGGGCCAACGTCCTGACTTTC,CAWSRDRLSGANVLTF
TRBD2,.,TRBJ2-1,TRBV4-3,TGCGCCAGCAGCCAAGATGCTAGCGGCTCCTACAATGAGCAGTTCTTC,CASSQDASGSYNEQFF
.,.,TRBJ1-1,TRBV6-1,TGTGCCAGCAGGACAGGTGTCACTGAAGCTTTCTTT,CASRTGVTEAFF
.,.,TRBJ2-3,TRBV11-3,TGTGCCAGCAGCGACGGCGACGCAGATACGCAGTATTTT,CASSDGDADTQYF
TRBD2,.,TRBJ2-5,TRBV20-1,TGCAGTGCTGCGGACTTTAGCGGGGGATACTTC,CSAADFSGGYF
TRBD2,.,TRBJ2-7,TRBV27,TGTGCCAGCAGTTACTCTAGCGGGGGCTACGAGCAGTACTTC,CASSYSSGGYEQYF
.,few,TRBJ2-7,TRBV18,TGTGCCAGCTCACCACCGGTGTCAGCTCAACCCTACGAGCAGTACTTC,CASSPPVSAQPYEQYF
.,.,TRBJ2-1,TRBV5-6,TGTGCCAGCAGCTTGCAAGGTAGTAATGAGCAGTTCTTC,CASSLQGSNEQFF
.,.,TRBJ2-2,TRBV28,TGTGCCAGCAGACTCCGGTCCCTAGCGAACACCGGGGAGCTGTTTTTT,CASRLRSLANTGELFF
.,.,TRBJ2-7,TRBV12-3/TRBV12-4,TGTGCCAGCAGTTTAGGGCAGGGGTTCGAGCAGTACTTC,CASSLGQGFEQYF
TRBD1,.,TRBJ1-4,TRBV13,TGTGCCAGCAGCTTCGGGACAGAGGAACTGTTTTTT,CASSFGTEELFF
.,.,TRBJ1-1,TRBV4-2,TGTGCCAGCAGCCTGAACAGGGAACGGGGTACGAACACTGAAGCTTTCTTT,CASSLNRERGTNTEAFF
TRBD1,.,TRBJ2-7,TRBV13,TGTGCCAGCAGCCTCACAGGGGGAGGACCCCCCTACGAGCAGTACTTC,CASSLTGGGPPYEQYF
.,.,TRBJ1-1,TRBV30,TGTGCCTGGAGTTATAGGAACACTGAAGCTTTCTTT,CAWSYRNTEAFF
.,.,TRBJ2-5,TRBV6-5,TGTGCCAGCAGCGAGATTGGGACGGAAGAGACCCAGTACTTC,CASSEIGTEETQYF
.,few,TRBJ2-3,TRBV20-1,TGCAGTGCCGCAGACTGGGGGGCTGACACAGATACGCAGTATTTT,CSAADWGADTDTQYF
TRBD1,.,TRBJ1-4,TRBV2,TGTGCCAGCAGGAACAGGGGTACGACTAATGAAAAACTGTTTTTT,CASRNRGTTNEKLFF
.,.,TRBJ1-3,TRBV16,TGTGCCAGCAGCCACCTCACCGACAGCTCTGGAAACACCATATATTTT,CASSHLTDSSGNTIYF
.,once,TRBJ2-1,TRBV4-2,TGTGCCAGCAGCCAAGATTCCGGACCATACAATGAGCAGTTCTTC,CASSQDSGPYNEQFF
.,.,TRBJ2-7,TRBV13,TGTGCCAGCAGCCCTCTCACAGCCGGCGAGCAGTACTTC,CASSPLTAGEQYF
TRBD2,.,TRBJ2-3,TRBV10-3,TGTGCCATCACAAGCGGGGGATCCTACACAGATACGCAGTATTTT,CAITSGGSYTDTQYF
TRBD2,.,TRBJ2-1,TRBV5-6,TGTGCCAGCAGCCCGGGACTAGCGAACGACAATGAGCAGTTCTTC,CASSPGLANDNEQFF
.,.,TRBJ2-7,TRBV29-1,TGCAGCGTTGGGGAGGCATCGGCACTCCTTCCCTACGAGCAGTACTTC,CSVGEASALLPYEQYF
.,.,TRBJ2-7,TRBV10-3,TGTGCCATGAGCGACCCCGAGGAATCCTACGAGCAGTACTTC,CAMSDPEESYEQYF
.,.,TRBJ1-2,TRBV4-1,TGCGCCAGCAGCCACGCCGACAGTGCCCACCTTCTCTATGGCTACACCTTC,CASSHADSAHLLYGYTF
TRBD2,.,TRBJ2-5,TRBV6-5,TGTGCCAGCAGTTACTCCAGGACAGGAGCTAGCGGGGGTATACAAGAGACCCAGTACTTC,CASSYSRTGASGGIQETQYF
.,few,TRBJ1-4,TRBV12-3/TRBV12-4,TGTGCCAGCAGTTTAGTGGGGGGCGGAGAAAAACTGTTTTTT,CASSLVGGGEKLFF
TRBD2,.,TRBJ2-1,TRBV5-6,TGTGCCAGCAGCTTGGTGGAACTAGCGGCCTACAATGAGCAGTTCTTC,CASSLVELAAYNEQFF
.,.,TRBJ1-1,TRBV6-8,TGTGCCAGCATCACGGGGTTGTTAGGGTTCGGGGAGAACACTGAAGCTTTCTTT,CASITGLLGFGENTEAFF
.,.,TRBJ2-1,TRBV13,TGTGCCAGCAGCTCCCAGGCGGGGTCACTTTACAATGAGCAGTTCTTC,CASSSQAGSLYNEQFF
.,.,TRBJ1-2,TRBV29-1,TGCAGCGTTGGGCCCCAGCAGGGCAGGGGATTGTCTTATGGCTACACCTTC,CSVGPQQGRGLSYGYTF
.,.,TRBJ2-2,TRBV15,TGTGCCACCAGCAGAGACGTTCTGGACACCGGGGAGCTGTTTTTT,CATSRDVLDTGELFF
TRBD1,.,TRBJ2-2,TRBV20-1,TGCAGTGCTAGAGCGCCCGACAGGGCGAACACCGGGGAGCTGTTTTTT,CSARAPDRANTGELFF
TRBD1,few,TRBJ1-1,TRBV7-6,TGTGCCAGCAGCTTGGGGACAGCCATTGAAGCTTTCTTT,CASSLGTAIEAFF
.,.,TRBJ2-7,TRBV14,TGTGCCAGCAGCCAATACAGCTACGAGCAGTACTTC,CASSQYSYEQYF
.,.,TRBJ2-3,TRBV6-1,TGTGCCAGCAGTGGCCGGACAGAGGCAGATACGCAGTATTTT,CASSGRTEADTQYF
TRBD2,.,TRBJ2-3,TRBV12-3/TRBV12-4,TGTGCCAGCGCCCTTGTCGGGAGGGCAGATACGCAGTATTTT,CASALVGRADTQYF
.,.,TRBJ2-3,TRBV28,TGTGCCAGCAGTTTGTCGGGGGGCACAGATACGCAGTATTTT,CASSLSGGTDTQYF
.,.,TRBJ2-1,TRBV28,TGTGCCAGCAGTTTAAGGCGGACGATTGACAATGAGCAGTTCTTC,CASSLRRTIDNEQFF
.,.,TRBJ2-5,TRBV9,TGTGCCAGCAGCGTAGGGAACTGGGAGACCCAGTACTTC,CASSVGNWETQYF
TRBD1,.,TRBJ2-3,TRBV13,TGTGCCAGCAGCTCAATACAGGGGTTGGAGAACACAGATACGCAGTATTTT,CASSSIQGLENTDTQYF
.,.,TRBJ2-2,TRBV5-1,TGCGCCAGCAGCTTGATGGGACGAGGCGGGGAGCTGTTTTTT,CASSLMGRGGELFF
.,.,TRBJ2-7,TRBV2,TGTGCCAGCAGTGAATCGAGGGGTAGGGGCTACGAGCAGTACTTC,CASSESRGRGYEQYF
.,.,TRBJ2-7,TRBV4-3,TGCGCCAGCAGCCAATCGGGGGTTGACTACGAGCAGTACTTC,CASSQSGVDYEQYF
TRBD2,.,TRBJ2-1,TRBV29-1,TGCAGCGTTGAAGCCCTGCTAGAGACGGGAGGGAATGAGCAGTTCTTC,CSVEALLETGGNEQFF
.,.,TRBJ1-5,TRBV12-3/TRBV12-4,TGTGCCAGCAGCCCAGCAGGGGTTAGCAATCAGCCCCAGCATTTT,CASSPAGVSNQPQHF
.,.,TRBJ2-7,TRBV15,TGTGCCACCAGCAGAGAACCAGGGGACGAGCAGTACTTC,CATSREPGDEQYF
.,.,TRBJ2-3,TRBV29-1,TGCAGCGCCGGCCGAGCCACCACAGATACGCAGTATTTT,CSAGRATTDTQYF
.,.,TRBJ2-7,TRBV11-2,TGTGCCAGCAGCTTATGGGAGACTCGAGAGCAGTACTTC,CASSLWETREQYF
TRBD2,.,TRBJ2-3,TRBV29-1,TGCAGCGTCCATGGACTAGCGGGGCCTAGCACAGATACGCAGTATTTT,CSVHGLAGPSTDTQYF
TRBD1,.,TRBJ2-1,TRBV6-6,TGTGCCAGCAGTTACATGGACAGGATCGGTTACAATGAGCAGTTCTTC,CASSYMDRIGYNEQFF
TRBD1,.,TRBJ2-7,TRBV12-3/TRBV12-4,TGTGCCAGCAGAGCCGGGACAGGGTTTTCCTACGAGCAGTACTTC,CASRAGTGFSYEQYF
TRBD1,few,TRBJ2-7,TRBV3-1,TGTGCCAGCAGCCGCCGATTGACAGGGAAGTACGAGCAGTACTTC,CASSRRLTGKYEQYF